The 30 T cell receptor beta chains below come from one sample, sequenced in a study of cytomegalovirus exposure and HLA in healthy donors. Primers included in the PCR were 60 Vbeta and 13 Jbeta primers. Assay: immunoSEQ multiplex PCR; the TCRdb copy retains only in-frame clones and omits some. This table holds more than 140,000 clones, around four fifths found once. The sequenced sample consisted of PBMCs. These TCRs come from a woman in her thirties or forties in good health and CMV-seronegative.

The CDR3, as DNA: TGTGCCAGCAGCACCCGGTACCAAGAGACCCAGTACTTC. It translates to CASSTRYQETQYF. The chain is built from TRBV2 and TRBJ2-5; D is uncertain. This CDR3 contains 13 residues. The V gene lost 6 bases and the J gene lost 0 bases, with 8 bases spanning the gap. In germline, CDR1 is SNHLY, CDR2 FYNNEI.

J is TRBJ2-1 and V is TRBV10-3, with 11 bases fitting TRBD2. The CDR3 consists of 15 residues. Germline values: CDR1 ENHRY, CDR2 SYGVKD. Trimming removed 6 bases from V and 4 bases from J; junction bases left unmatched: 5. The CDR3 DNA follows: TGTGCCATCAGAGCGGGACTAGCGGATTACAATGAGCAGTTCTTC. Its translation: CAIRAGLADYNEQFF.

CDR3 DNA sequence: TGTGCCAGCAGCTTAGATCCACGGGACAGTTCCTTACGAGGGCAGTACTTC. Translated: CASSLDPRDSSLRGQYF. The V call is TRBV7-8, the J call TRBJ2-7; 7 nucleotides match TRBD1. With 1 base clipped from V and 9 bases from J, the junction kept 18 bases outside the gene matches. The CDR3 sequence is 17 residues long. From germline, CDR1 is SGHVS and CDR2 FQNEAQ.

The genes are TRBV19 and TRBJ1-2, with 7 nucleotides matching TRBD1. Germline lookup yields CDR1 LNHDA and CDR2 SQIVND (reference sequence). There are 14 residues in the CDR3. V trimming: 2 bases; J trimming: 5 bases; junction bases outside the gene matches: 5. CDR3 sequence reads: CASSIRTGWYGYTF. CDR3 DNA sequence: TGTGCCAGTAGTATAAGGACAGGATGGTATGGCTACACCTTC.

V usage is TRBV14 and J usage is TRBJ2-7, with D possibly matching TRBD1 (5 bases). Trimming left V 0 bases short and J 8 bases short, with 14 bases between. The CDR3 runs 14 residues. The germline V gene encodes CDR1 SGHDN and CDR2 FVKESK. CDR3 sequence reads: CASSQETANGKQYF. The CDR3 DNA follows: TGTGCCAGCAGCCAAGAGACAGCTAATGGGAAGCAGTACTTC.

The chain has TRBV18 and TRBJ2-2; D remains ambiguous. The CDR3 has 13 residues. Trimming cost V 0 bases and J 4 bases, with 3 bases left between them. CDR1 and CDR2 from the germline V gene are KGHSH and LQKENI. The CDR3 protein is CASSPPSTGELFF. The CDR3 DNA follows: TGTGCCAGCTCACCACCGAGCACCGGGGAGCTGTTTTTT.

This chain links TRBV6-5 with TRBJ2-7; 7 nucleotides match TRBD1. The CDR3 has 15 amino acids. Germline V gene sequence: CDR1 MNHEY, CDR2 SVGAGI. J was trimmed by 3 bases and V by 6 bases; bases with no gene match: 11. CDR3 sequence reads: CASSRYRDRYYEQYF. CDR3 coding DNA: TGTGCCAGCAGCCGATACCGGGACAGATACTACGAGCAGTACTTC.

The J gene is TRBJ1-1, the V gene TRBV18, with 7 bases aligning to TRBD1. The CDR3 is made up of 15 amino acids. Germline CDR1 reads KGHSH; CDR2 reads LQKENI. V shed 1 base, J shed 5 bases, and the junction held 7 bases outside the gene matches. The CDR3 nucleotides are TGTGCCAGCTCACCACAATTAACAGGGGAAACTGAAGCTTTCTTT. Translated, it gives CASSPQLTGETEAFF.

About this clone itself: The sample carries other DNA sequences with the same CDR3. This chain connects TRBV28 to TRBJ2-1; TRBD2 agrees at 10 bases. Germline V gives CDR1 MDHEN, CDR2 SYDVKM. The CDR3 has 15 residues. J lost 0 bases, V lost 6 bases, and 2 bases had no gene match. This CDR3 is CASSPSGSSYNEQFF. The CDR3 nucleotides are TGTGCCAGCAGCCCTAGCGGGAGCTCCTACAATGAGCAGTTCTTC.

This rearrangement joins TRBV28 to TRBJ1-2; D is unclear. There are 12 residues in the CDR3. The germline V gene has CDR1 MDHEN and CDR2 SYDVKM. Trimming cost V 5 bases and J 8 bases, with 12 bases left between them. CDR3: CASSLRLRGYTF. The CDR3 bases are TGTGCCAGCAGTCTACGTCTACGAGGCTACACCTTC.

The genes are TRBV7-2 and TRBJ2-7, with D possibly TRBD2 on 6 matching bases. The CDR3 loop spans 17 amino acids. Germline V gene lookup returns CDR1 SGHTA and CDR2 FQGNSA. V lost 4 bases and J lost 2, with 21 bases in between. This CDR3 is CASSSRPSSAQTYEQYF. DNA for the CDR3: TGTGCCAGCAGCTCACGACCCTCTAGCGCCCAGACCTACGAGCAGTACTTC.

The CDR3 DNA is TGTGCCAGCAGCTTAATGACTAGCGGGAGTAGACATGAGCAGTTCTTC. Residues: CASSLMTSGSRHEQFF. The rearrangement links TRBV7-6 to TRBJ2-1; 12 bases are a match to TRBD2. Germline CDR1 and CDR2: SGHVS and FNYEAQ. This CDR3 contains 16 residues. The V segment lost 2 bases and the J segment 8 bases; nucleotides outside the gene matches: 7.

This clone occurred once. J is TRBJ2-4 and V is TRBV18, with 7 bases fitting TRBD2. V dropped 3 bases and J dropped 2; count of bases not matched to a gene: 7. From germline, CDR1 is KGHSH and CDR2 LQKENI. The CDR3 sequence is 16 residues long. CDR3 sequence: CASSPKRRESKNIQYF. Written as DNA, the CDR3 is TGTGCCAGCTCACCCAAACGGCGGGAGTCCAAAAACATTCAGTACTTC.

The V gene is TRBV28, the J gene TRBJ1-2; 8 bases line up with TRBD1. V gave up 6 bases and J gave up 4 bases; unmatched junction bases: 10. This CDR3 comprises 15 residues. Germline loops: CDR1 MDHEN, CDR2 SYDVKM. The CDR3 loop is CASSPGQGRGYGYTF. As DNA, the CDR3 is TGTGCCAGCAGCCCCGGACAGGGCCGTGGCTATGGCTACACCTTC.

The CDR3 bases are TGCGCCAGCAGTGAGCTTAGCGGGTCGTACAATGAGCAGTTCTTC. It yields the protein CASSELSGSYNEQFF. The J gene is TRBJ2-1, the V gene TRBV10-1, with 7 bases fitting TRBD2. Losses at the gene ends were 2 bases for V and 4 bases for J; bases not matched to a gene: 5. This CDR3 is built from 15 residues. From germline, CDR1 is WNHNN and CDR2 SYGVQD (reference sequence).

This CDR3 is CASSLTGDGDQPQHF. CDR3 nucleotide sequence: TGCGCCAGCAGCTTGACAGGGGATGGCGATCAGCCCCAGCATTTT. The chain is built from TRBV5-1 and TRBJ1-5, with 7 bases fitting TRBD1. CDR1 is SGHRS and CDR2 is YFSETQ in the germline V gene. The CDR3 has 15 amino acids. J was trimmed by 5 bases and V by 1 base; bases with no gene match: 6.

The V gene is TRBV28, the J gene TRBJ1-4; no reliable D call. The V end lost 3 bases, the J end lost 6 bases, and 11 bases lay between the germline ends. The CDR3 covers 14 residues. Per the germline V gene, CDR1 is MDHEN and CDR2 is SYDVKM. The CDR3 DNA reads TGTGCCAGCAGTTTTTCCGGGATCCATGAAAAACTGTTTTTT. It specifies CASSFSGIHEKLFF.

As DNA, the CDR3 is TGTGCCAGCAGTTTACTAAGAAACGTTGGAAACACCATATATTTT. Translation: CASSLLRNVGNTIYF. V and J are TRBV28 and TRBJ1-3; no reliable D call. Looked up from germline, CDR1 is MDHEN and CDR2 is SYDVKM. Trimming cost V 2 bases and J 3 bases, with 11 bases left between them. There are 15 residues in the CDR3. Using reference TRBV28 and TRBJ1-3 for the parts outside the CDR3, the full variable domain is DVKVTQSSRYLVKRTGEKVFLECVQDMDHENMFWYRQDPGLGLRLIYFSYDVKMKEKGDIPEGYSVSREKKERFSLILESASTNQTSMYLCASSLLRNVGNTIYFGEGSWLTVV.

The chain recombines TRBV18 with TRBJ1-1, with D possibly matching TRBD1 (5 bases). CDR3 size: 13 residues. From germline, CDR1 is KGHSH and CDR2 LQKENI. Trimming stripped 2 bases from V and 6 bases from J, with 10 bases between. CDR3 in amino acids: CASSPSGWAEAFF. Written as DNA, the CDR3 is TGTGCCAGCTCACCATCAGGGTGGGCTGAAGCTTTCTTT.

CDR3 loop: CASSPTARSYEQYF. CDR3 in DNA: TGTGCCAGCTCTCCGACAGCTAGATCCTACGAGCAGTACTTC. The V call is TRBV2, the J call TRBJ2-7; D is possibly TRBD1 (5 bases). Looked up from germline, CDR1 is SNHLY and CDR2 is FYNNEI. The length of the CDR3 is 14 residues. Trimming removed 8 bases at V and 1 base at J, with 15 bases between.

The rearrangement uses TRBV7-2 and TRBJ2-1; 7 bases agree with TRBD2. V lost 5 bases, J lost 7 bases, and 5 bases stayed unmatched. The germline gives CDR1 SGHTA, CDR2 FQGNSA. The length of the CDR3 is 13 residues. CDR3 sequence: CASSRVRENEQFF. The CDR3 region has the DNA TGTGCCAGCAGCCGAGTGCGGGAGAATGAGCAGTTCTTC.

CDR3 residues: CASSLETSSDTQYF. As DNA, the CDR3 is TGTGCCAGCAGCTTGGAGACTAGCTCGGATACGCAGTATTTT. The chain joins TRBV5-4 to TRBJ2-3; 7 bases agree with TRBD2. Trimming removed 0 bases from V and 6 bases from J; junction bases left unmatched: 4. The CDR3 is made up of 14 amino acids. In germline, CDR1 is SGHNT, CDR2 YYREEE (reference sequence). Looking up the rest from reference TRBV5-4 and TRBJ2-3 gives the full variable domain: ETGVTQSPTHLIKTRGQQVTLRCSSQSGHNTVSWYQQALGQGPQFIFQYYREEENGRGNFPPRFSGLQFPNYSSELNVNALELDDSALYLCASSLETSSDTQYFGPGTRLTVL.

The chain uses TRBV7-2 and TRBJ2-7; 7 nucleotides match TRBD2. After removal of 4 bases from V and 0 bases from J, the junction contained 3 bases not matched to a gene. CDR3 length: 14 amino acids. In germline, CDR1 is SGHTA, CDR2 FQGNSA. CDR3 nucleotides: TGTGCCAGCAGCTCGAGCGGGACCTCCTACGAGCAGTACTTC. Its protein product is CASSSSGTSYEQYF.

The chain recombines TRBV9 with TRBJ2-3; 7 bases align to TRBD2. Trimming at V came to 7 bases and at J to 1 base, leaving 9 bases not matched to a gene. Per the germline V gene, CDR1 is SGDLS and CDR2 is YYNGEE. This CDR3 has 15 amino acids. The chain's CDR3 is CASDWGGSRTDTQYF. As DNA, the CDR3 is TGTGCCAGCGACTGGGGCGGGAGCCGCACAGATACGCAGTATTTT.

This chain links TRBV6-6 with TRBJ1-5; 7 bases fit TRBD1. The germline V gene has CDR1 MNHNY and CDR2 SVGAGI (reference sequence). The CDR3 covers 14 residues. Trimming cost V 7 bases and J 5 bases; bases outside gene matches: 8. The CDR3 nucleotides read TGTGCCAGCACCAAACAGGGGCAGGATCAGCCCCAGCATTTT. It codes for CASTKQGQDQPQHF.

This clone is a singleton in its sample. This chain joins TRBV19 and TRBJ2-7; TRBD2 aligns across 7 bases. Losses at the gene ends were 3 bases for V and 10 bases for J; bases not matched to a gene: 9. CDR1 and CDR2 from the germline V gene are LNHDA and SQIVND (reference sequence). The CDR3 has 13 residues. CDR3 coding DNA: TGTGCCAGTAGTATGGTGAGAGGGGACTATCAGTACTTC. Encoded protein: CASSMVRGDYQYF.

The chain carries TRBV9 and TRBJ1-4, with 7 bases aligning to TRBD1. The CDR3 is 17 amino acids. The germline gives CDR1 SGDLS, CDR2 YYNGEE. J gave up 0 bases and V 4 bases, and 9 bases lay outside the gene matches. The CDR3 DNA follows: TGTGCCAGCAGCAAAGGGACAGACGTACCAACTAATGAAAAACTGTTTTTT. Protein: CASSKGTDVPTNEKLFF. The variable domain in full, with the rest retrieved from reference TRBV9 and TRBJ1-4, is DSGVTQTPKHLITATGQRVTLRCSPRSGDLSVYWYQQSLDQGLQFLIQYYNGEERAKGNILERFSAQQFPDLHSELNLSSLELGDSALYFCASSKGTDVPTNEKLFFGSGTQLSVL.

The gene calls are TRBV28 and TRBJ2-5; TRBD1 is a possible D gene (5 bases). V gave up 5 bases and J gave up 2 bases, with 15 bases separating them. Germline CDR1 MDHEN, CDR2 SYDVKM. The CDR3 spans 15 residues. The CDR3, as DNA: TGTGCCAGCAGTAGGGCAGGGTCTGGTCAAGAGACCCAGTACTTC. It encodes CASSRAGSGQETQYF.

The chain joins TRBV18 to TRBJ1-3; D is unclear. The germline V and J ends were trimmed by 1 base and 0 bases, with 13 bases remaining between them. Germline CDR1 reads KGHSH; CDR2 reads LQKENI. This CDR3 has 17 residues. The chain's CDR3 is CASSPLVQTSSGNTIYF. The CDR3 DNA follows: TGTGCCAGCTCACCACTGGTTCAGACATCCTCTGGAAACACCATATATTTT.

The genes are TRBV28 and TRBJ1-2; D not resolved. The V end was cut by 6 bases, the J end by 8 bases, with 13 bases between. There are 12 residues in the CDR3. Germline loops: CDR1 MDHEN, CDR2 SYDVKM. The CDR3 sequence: CASSRAGGGYTF. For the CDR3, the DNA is TGTGCCAGCAGCCGTGCAGGAGGCGGCTACACCTTC.